Sequencing of this T cell receptor (beta chain) was carried out in a study of T-cell memory formation after mild COVID-19. Study at large: Most TCR clusters belonged to a single donor.

The study's findings and limits: CM and EM subsets held most contracting CD4+ clones; EMRA held CD8+ ones. Second-wave clones with a day 37 peak had unconfirmed SARS-CoV-2 specificity.

On this clonotype itself: The antigen is unknown.

The authors produced TCR alpha and TCR beta cDNA libraries with sample barcodes and UMIs by 5'RACE using constant-segment primers. MiXCR, applied by TCRdb to the 5' RACE reads, yields one record per CDR3 protein. The table has roughly 300,000 distinct CDR3 sequences, roughly 16% seen once. V was pared by 5 bases and J by 7 bases, with 15 bases between. The length of the CDR3 is 14 residues. This TCR was recovered from a man between 18 and 35 years old who had mild COVID-19 (a few samples of this study predate the infection). Cell type and time point are not known. Specimen: PBMCs or a T cell subset sorted from them (not recorded which). The rearrangement links TRBV12-3 or TRBV12-4 to TRBJ1-5, with D possibly being TRBD1 (5 bases). CDR3 sequence reads: CASSSLDSTQPQHF. The CDR3 nucleotides read TGTGCCAGCAGTAGCCTCGACAGCACCCAGCCCCAGCATTTT.